The sequence of this TCR beta chain was determined in a study of blood T cell repertoires in COVID-19. Study context: Samples came from the United States, Italy and Spain, spanning acute and convalescent COVID-19. T cells, B-cell-depleted T cells, or PBMCs provided the cDNA or gDNA that served as material.

CDR1 KGHSH and CDR2 LQKENI come from the germline V gene. The CDR3 totals 17 residues. The V segment lost 5 bases and the J segment 6 bases; nucleotides outside the gene matches: 15. In the original workflow: Reference gene primers were amplified, and this amplification served to estimate nucleated cell counts. Clones were read by immunoSEQ multiplex PCR, and TCRdb kept only the in-frame ones, dropping some. The D gene and trimming were derived from the DNA, and the V and J assignments and clone size from that table. The repertoire includes about 81,000 clones, about four fifths of them detected once, and 6.5% to 8% sits in the top ten.

The sequence came from a human donor in a cohort sampled during active COVID-19. Material: peripheral blood. The chain employs TRBV18 and TRBJ1-5, with 8 bases aligning to TRBD1. The CDR3 region is CASSAGQGERLSQPQHF. CDR3 DNA: TGTGCCAGCTCAGCAGGACAGGGTGAACGGTTGAGTCAGCCCCAGCATTTT.